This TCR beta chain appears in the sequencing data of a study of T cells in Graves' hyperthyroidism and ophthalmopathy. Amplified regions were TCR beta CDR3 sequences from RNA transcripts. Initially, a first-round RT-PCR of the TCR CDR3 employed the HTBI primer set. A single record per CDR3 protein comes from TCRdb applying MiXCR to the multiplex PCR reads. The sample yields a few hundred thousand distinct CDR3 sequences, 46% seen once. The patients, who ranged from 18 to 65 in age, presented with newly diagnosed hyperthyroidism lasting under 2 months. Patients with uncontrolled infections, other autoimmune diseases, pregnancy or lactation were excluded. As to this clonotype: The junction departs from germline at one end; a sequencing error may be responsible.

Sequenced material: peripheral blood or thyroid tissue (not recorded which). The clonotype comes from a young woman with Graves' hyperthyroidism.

The CDR3 here is CASSGQGSHGYAF. In DNA, the CDR3 is TGCGCCAGCAGCGGGCAGGGGAGCCATGGCTACGCCTTC. This chain uses TRBV5-1 with TRBJ1-2; D is perhaps TRBD1 (6 bases). This CDR3 spans 13 amino acids. Germline V gene lookup returns CDR1 SGHRS and CDR2 YFSETQ.